This TCR beta chain originates from a study of human T cells and chemical hapten exposure. Study-wide background: TCR yields per sample varied, mainly owing to small pooled library volume differences.

Study results and caveats: No change in TCRs above 1 in 1000 frequency was produced by DPC sensitization.

As concerns this clonotype: Its antigen is as yet unknown.

Within the library, unique molecular identifiers were attached to each individual cDNA molecule. One entry per CDR3 protein results from TCRdb running MiXCR on the RACE reads. The repertoire consists of 75,000 to 100,000 distinct CDR3 sequences, with about 8.8% occurring once and the leading ten covering 2.5% to 3%. Regarding time point: healthy volunteer bleed at 2 weeks. The starting material, unfractionated whole blood, was used for total RNA extraction. The receptor was isolated from a female donor in good health. Some clones in this sample may be carry-over from other donors' samples. The sample consisted of whole blood.

The CDR3 loop is CASSQRGLALGYTF. CDR3 in DNA: TGTGCCAGCAGCCAACGAGGGCTAGCCCTTGGCTACACCTTC. The chain has TRBV3-1 and TRBJ1-2; D is ambiguous. The V and J ends lost 2 bases and 7 bases respectively, with 14 bases between them. The CDR3 runs to 14 residues. The germline V gene has CDR1 LGHDT and CDR2 YNNKEL (reference sequence).